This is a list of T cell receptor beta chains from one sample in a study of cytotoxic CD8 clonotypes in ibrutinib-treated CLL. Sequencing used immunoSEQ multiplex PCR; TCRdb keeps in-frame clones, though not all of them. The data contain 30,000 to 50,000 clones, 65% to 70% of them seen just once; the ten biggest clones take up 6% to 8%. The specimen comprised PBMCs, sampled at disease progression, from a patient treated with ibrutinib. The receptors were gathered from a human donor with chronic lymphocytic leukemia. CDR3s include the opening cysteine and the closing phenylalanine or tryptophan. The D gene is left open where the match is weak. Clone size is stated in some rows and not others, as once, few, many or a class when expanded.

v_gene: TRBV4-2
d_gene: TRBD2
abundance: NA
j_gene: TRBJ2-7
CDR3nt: TGTGCCAGCAGCCAAGATTTGGTGAGCGGGAGGACGGACGAGCAGTACTTC
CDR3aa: CASSQDLVSGRTDEQYF

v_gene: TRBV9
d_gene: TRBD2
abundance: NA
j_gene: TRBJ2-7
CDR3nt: TGTGCCAGCAGCCTCCGGCCTAGCGGGAGTGACGAGCAGTACTTC
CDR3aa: CASSLRPSGSDEQYF

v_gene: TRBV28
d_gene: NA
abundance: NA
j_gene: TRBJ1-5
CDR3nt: TGTGCCAGCGTACTGGACCGGGCCTATAGCAATCAGCCCCAGCATTTT
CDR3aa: CASVLDRAYSNQPQHF

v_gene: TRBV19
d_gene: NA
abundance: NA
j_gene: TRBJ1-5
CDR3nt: TGTGCCAGTAGTATTTGGCAGGGAGATCAGCCCCAGCATTTT
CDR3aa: CASSIWQGDQPQHF

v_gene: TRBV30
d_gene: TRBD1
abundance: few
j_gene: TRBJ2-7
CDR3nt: TGTGCCTGGAGCGCTACAGGGGGCTACTACGAGCAGTACTTC
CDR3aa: CAWSATGGYYEQYF

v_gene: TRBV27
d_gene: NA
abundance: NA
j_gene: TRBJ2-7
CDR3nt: TGTGCCAGCAGTTTATCCCGGACTCCGTCTCACGAGCAGTACTTC
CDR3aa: CASSLSRTPSHEQYF

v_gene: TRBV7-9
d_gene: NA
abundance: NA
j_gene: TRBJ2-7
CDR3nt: TGTGCCAGCAGCCCGACAAGACTAGTCTACGAGCAGTACTTC
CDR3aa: CASSPTRLVYEQYF

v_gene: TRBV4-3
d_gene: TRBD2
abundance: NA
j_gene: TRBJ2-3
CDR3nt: TGCGCCAGCGGGACGGGACTAGCTACGGATACGCAGTATTTT
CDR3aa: CASGTGLATDTQYF

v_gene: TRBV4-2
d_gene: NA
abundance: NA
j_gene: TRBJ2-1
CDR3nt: TGTGCCAGCAGCCAAGATAGCGCCTACTACAATGAGCAGTTCTTC
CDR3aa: CASSQDSAYYNEQFF

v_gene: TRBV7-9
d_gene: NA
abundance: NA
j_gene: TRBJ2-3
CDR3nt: TGTGCCAGCAGCCCGGGGGCGAGCACAGATACGCAGTATTTT
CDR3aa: CASSPGASTDTQYF

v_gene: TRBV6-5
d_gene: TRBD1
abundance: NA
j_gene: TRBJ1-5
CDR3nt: TGTGCCAGCAGGGGGGGGACAGTCAATCAGCCCCAGCATTTT
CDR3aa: CASRGGTVNQPQHF

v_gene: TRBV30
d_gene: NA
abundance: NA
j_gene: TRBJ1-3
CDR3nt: TGTGCCTGGTCTATAGGGAGCTCTGGAAACACCATATATTTT
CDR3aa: CAWSIGSSGNTIYF

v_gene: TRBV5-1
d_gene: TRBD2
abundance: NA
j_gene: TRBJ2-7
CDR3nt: TGCGCCAGCAGCTCCCAAGGCGGGAGCTACGAGCAGTACTTC
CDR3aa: CASSSQGGSYEQYF

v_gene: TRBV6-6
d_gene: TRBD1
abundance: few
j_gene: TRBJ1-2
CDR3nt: TGTGCCAGCACCGGGACAGGTCCGGGCTACACCTTC
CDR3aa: CASTGTGPGYTF